These T cell receptor beta chains were read from a single sample in a study of blood T cell repertoires in COVID-19. Method: immunoSEQ multiplex PCR; TCRdb's copy keeps in-frame clones and lacks some. The sample lists 150,000 to 200,000 clones; 80% to 90% were seen once. Input material: peripheral blood. The receptors here all came from a man in his sixties or seventies with active or convalescent COVID-19. The CDR3 runs from the conserved cysteine through the conserved F or W. D genes are given only for firm matches. Where a row states a size, it is once, few, many or the class of an expanded clone; other rows omit it.

TRBD2	TRBV3-1/TRBV3-2	-	16	TRBJ2-7	TGTGCCAGCAGCCAAGAGCGCCTAGCGGGGGGTTACGAGCAGTACTTC	CASSQERLAGGYEQYF
TRBD1	TRBV6-5	-	14	TRBJ1-5	TGTGCCAGCAGTACCAGGGGGCTGGAGCAGCCCCAGCATTTT	CASSTRGLEQPQHF
-	TRBV5-6	-	16	TRBJ1-3	TGTGCCAGCAGCTTGGGGCAGGGGCGACCTGGAAACACCATATATTTT	CASSLGQGRPGNTIYF
TRBD2	TRBV9	-	15	TRBJ2-7	TGTGCCAGCAGCCCCCAAGGACTAGCGGGGGGCGAGCAGTACTTC	CASSPQGLAGGEQYF
TRBD1	TRBV2	-	14	TRBJ1-2	TGTGCCAGCAGTCAAGGACAGGGGGCGGATGGCTACACCTTC	CASSQGQGADGYTF
-	TRBV5-1	-	14	TRBJ1-2	TGCGCCAGCAGCTTGGATGGACTGCCCTATGGCTACACCTTC	CASSLDGLPYGYTF
TRBD2	TRBV20-1	-	13	TRBJ2-5	TGCAGTGCTAGTCCGGGGGGGCAAGAGACCCAGTACTTC	CSASPGGQETQYF
-	TRBV5-4	few	13	TRBJ2-2	TGTGCCAGCAGCGTAGACAGCACCGGGGAGCTGTTTTTT	CASSVDSTGELFF
-	TRBV11-3	-	13	TRBJ1-1	TGTGCCAGCAGCGTTGACAGGAACACTGAAGCTTTCTTT	CASSVDRNTEAFF
TRBD1	TRBV28	-	14	TRBJ1-6	TGTGCCAGCAGTCCTGGGACAGGGAGGACACCCCTCCACTTT	CASSPGTGRTPLHF
-	TRBV7-2	-	17	TRBJ1-2	TGTGCCAGCAGCTCGCAATTAACGCGTAGAGCTAACTATGGCTACACCTTC	CASSSQLTRRANYGYTF
-	TRBV28	-	12	TRBJ1-5	TGTGCCAGCAGGGGGCGTCTTCAGCCCCAGCATTTT	CASRGRLQPQHF
TRBD2	TRBV3-1/TRBV3-2	-	16	TRBJ2-3	TGTGCCAGCAGCCAAGGATCGCGGGGGGCGACAGATACGCAGTATTTT	CASSQGSRGATDTQYF
TRBD1	TRBV25-1	few	14	TRBJ2-2	TGTGCCAGCGCTGGGACAGGGATTTCGGGGGAGCTGTTTTTT	CASAGTGISGELFF
-	TRBV7-2	-	18	TRBJ1-2	TGTGCCAGCAGCCCCGCTGGGAATGGGGGAGGGATGAACTATGGCTACACCTTC	CASSPAGNGGGMNYGYTF
-	TRBV19	-	14	TRBJ2-1	TGTGCCAGTAGTATAGACAGGTCCGTCAATGAGCAGTTCTTC	CASSIDRSVNEQFF
TRBD2	TRBV27	-	14	TRBJ2-7	TGTGCCAGCAGTTTTGGCGGGAGAATGTACGAGCAGTACTTC	CASSFGGRMYEQYF
TRBD1	TRBV29-1	-	12	TRBJ1-2	TGCAGCGTCTCCGGGACAGGGCTGGGCTACACCTTC	CSVSGTGLGYTF
TRBD1	TRBV7-9	few	15	TRBJ2-2	TGTGCCAGCAGCCATCGGGACAGAGACACCGGGGAGCTGTTTTTT	CASSHRDRDTGELFF
-	TRBV5-1	-	15	TRBJ1-4	TGCGCCAGCAGCGCTTCTGGGTACATAGCGGAAAAACTGTTTTTT	CASSASGYIAEKLFF
-	TRBV23-1	-	15	TRBJ2-1	TGCGCCAGCAGTCAAACCGAGGCCCCGAACAATGAGCAGTTCTTC	CASSQTEAPNNEQFF
-	TRBV28	-	14	TRBJ1-6	TGTGCCAGCAGTTTAGGAGGGATGGTTTCACCCCTCCACTTT	CASSLGGMVSPLHF
-	TRBV5-3	-	15	TRBJ2-7	TGTGCCAGAAGCCTGGAGGCGGGGAGCTCCTACGAGCAGTACTTC	CARSLEAGSSYEQYF
TRBD1	TRBV6-6	few	15	TRBJ2-7	TGTGCCAGCAGACGGGACAGGGGGGCTAACTACGAGCAGTACTTC	CASRRDRGANYEQYF
-	TRBV14	-	13	TRBJ2-3	TGTGCCAGCAGCCAAGGGGGGGACGTGGCGCAGTATTTT	CASSQGGDVAQYF
TRBD1	TRBV19	-	15	TRBJ2-1	TGTGCCAGTACCAGGCAGGGGGCGCGTGGCAATGAGCAGTTCTTC	CASTRQGARGNEQFF
-	TRBV19	-	13	TRBJ1-1	TGTGCCAGTAGTATCGTTTCCAGCACTGAAGCTTTCTTT	CASSIVSSTEAFF
TRBD2	TRBV4-3	-	18	TRBJ2-2	TGCGCCAGCAGCCAAGACCTAGCGGGAGGGACGAACACCGGGGAGCTGTTTTTT	CASSQDLAGGTNTGELFF
TRBD2	TRBV5-1	-	14	TRBJ2-7	TGCGCCAGCAGCTTGGTAGCGGGAGACTACGAGCAGTACTTC	CASSLVAGDYEQYF
-	TRBV4-3	-	15	TRBJ2-2	TGCGCCAGCAGCCACCGGGTCTTAGACACCGGGGAGCTGTTTTTT	CASSHRVLDTGELFF
-	TRBV9	-	15	TRBJ2-3	TGTGCCAGCAGCGTAGAACACATTAGCACAGATACGCAGTATTTT	CASSVEHISTDTQYF
-	TRBV28	-	16	TRBJ1-3	TGTGCCAGCAGTTTATTTGTCAGGGGCTCTGGAAACACCATATATTTT	CASSLFVRGSGNTIYF
-	TRBV2	-	14	TRBJ2-3	TGTGCCAGCTCCCCCTGGCCTAGCACAGATACGCAGTATTTT	CASSPWPSTDTQYF
-	TRBV12-3/TRBV12-4	-	13	TRBJ2-1	TGTGCCAGCAGCCCGTTACAGGGCCATGAGCAGTTCTTC	CASSPLQGHEQFF
TRBD2	TRBV9	-	14	TRBJ2-2	TGTGCCAGCAGCGCGGGACTAGCCTCCGGGGAGCTGTTTTTT	CASSAGLASGELFF
TRBD1	TRBV28	-	15	TRBJ1-5	TGTGCCAGCAGTTTGGGACAGGGGGCGCATCAGCCCCAGCATTTT	CASSLGQGAHQPQHF
TRBD1	TRBV10-3	-	15	TRBJ1-6	TGTGCCATCACCGAAGGGGGCTATAGTAATTCACCCCTCCACTTT	CAITEGGYSNSPLHF
-	TRBV5-1	-	16	TRBJ2-3	TGCGCCAGCAGCGGAGGACCCGGAACCCCGACAGATACGCAGTATTTT	CASSGGPGTPTDTQYF
TRBD2	TRBV5-4	-	15	TRBJ2-5	TGTGCCAGCAGCTGGCAAATAGCGGGGTCGGAGACCCAGTACTTC	CASSWQIAGSETQYF
-	TRBV6-6	once	14	TRBJ2-7	TGTGCCAGCAGTTATAACAGGGTACCCTACGAGCAGTACTTC	CASSYNRVPYEQYF
-	TRBV4-3	-	15	TRBJ2-2	TGCGCCAGCAGCCAAGATGTGCCCCACTTCGGGGAGCTGTTTTTT	CASSQDVPHFGELFF
TRBD1	TRBV2	-	12	TRBJ1-5	TGTGCCAGCTCAGGGGGCCGGTGGCCCCAGCATTTT	CASSGGRWPQHF